Listed here are 14 T cell receptor beta chains from one sample, sequenced in a study of blood T cell repertoires in COVID-19. Generated by immunoSEQ multiplex PCR, the TCRdb table keeps only in-frame clones and is missing some. Of over 60,000 clones in the sample, roughly 82% were seen once. The source material was peripheral blood. The receptors were sampled from a man older than 75 with active COVID-19.

This chain links TRBV28 with TRBJ2-5, with D possibly being TRBD2 (7 bases). The CDR3 is made up of 15 amino acids. Germline values: CDR1 MDHEN, CDR2 SYDVKM. V was clipped by 5 bases and J by 4 bases, with 17 bases between them. DNA of the CDR3: TGTGCCAGCAGTCGGCAGGGAGGGGGGAGAGAGACCCAGTACTTC. Translation: CASSRQGGGRETQYF.

This clone has only one observation. This CDR3 is CAWSAGDQPQHF. The CDR3 region has the DNA TGTGCCTGGAGTGCCGGTGATCAGCCCCAGCATTTT. The chain couples TRBV30 to TRBJ1-5; D call uncertain. The CDR3 contains 12 residues. The V end was cut by 1 base, the J end by 5 bases, with 6 bases between. CDR1 is GTSNPN, CDR2 SVGIG, per germline (reference sequence).

This clone was picked up a small number of times. CDR3 DNA sequence: TGTGCCAGCAGCCAAGGAGGGAGGGGAAATCAGCCCCAGCATTTT. It yields the protein CASSQGGRGNQPQHF. The chain recombines TRBV3-1 (or the pseudogene TRBV3-2) with TRBJ1-5; a possible D gene is TRBD1 (5 bases). The V gene's germline CDR1 is LGHDT and CDR2 YNNKEL (reference sequence). Deletions cut 1 base from V and 4 bases from J, with 11 bases between. This CDR3 is 15 amino acids long.

This clone was observed once. This sequence joins TRBV3-1 (or the pseudogene TRBV3-2) and TRBJ2-7; 8 bases agree with TRBD2. CDR1 is LGHDT, CDR2 YNNKEL, per germline (reference sequence). This CDR3 region has 16 residues. Trimming took 3 bases from V and 1 from J; bases not matched to a gene: 8. CDR3 in amino acids: CASSHLREGFSYEQYF. The CDR3 nucleotides read TGTGCCAGCAGCCACCTCCGGGAGGGCTTTTCCTACGAGCAGTACTTC.

The chain is built from TRBV20-1 and TRBJ1-1; D unclear. The CDR3 loop spans 11 amino acids. V dropped 6 bases and J dropped 9 bases, with 14 bases sitting between them. CDR1 DFQATT and CDR2 SNEGSKA come from the germline V gene (reference sequence). The CDR3 nucleotides read TGCAGTGCCGCGACAAGTCAGCAAGCTTTCTTT. Protein product: CSAATSQQAFF.

J is TRBJ1-1 and V is TRBV18, with D tentatively TRBD1 (6 bases). CDR1 and CDR2 from the germline V gene are KGHSH and LQKENI. Trimming pared 5 bases from V and 1 base from J, leaving 11 bases between. The CDR3 sequence is 14 residues long. CDR3 nucleotides: TGTGCCAGCTCAGGGGGCATAGGGAACACTGAAGCTTTCTTT. Its translation is CASSGGIGNTEAFF.

The chain joins TRBV20-1 to TRBJ2-5, with 9 bases lining up with TRBD2. J lost 6 bases, V lost 3 bases, and 11 bases had no gene match. Germline CDR1 DFQATT, CDR2 SNEGSKA (reference sequence). This CDR3 comprises 15 residues. This chain's CDR3 is CSASSSGTSTKTQYF. Written as DNA, the CDR3 is TGCAGTGCTAGTTCTTCCGGGACTAGCACGAAGACCCAGTACTTC.

The chain couples TRBV18 to TRBJ2-5; 10 bases line up with TRBD1. The CDR3 extends over 14 amino acids. Germline CDR1 reads KGHSH; CDR2 reads LQKENI. With V trimmed by 2 bases and J by 4 bases, 1 base remained unmatched. The CDR3 here is CASSPGQGGETQYF. CDR3 in DNA: TGTGCCAGCTCACCAGGACAGGGGGGAGAGACCCAGTACTTC.

V gene TRBV7-3 combines with J gene TRBJ2-2; possible D gene TRBD2, 5 bases. V was cut by 4 bases and J by 0 bases, with 9 bases left in between. Looked up from germline, CDR1 is SGHTA and CDR2 is FQGTGA. The CDR3 is 15 residues long. CDR3 DNA sequence: TGTGCCAGCAGCTCCTCCGGGACGAACACCGGGGAGCTGTTTTTT. This translates into CASSSSGTNTGELFF. The full variable domain, rest sourced from reference TRBV7-3 and TRBJ2-2, is GAGVSQTPSNKVTEKGKYVELRCDPISGHTALYWYRQSLGQGPEFLIYFQGTGAADDSGLPNDRFFAVRPEGSVSTLKIQRTERGDSAVYLCASSSSGTNTGELFFGEGSRLTVL.

This clone was picked up one time. The CDR3 sequence is CASSYGLAGVEQYF. CDR3 bases: TGTGCCAGCAGTTACGGACTAGCGGGAGTCGAGCAGTACTTC. The chain carries TRBV6-2 or TRBV6-3 and TRBJ2-7; 13 nucleotides line up with TRBD2. CDR3 length: 14 residues. J lost 6 bases, V lost 2 bases, and 1 base had no gene match. The germline V gene has CDR1 MNHEY and CDR2 SVGEGT.

Note on this clone: The sample has other DNA sequences that encode this CDR3 too. V gene TRBV19 combines with J gene TRBJ1-5; D unresolved. In germline, CDR1 is LNHDA, CDR2 SQIVND (reference sequence). With 4 bases removed from V and 4 bases from J, the gap between germline ends came to 14 bases. The CDR3 totals 15 residues. The DNA of the CDR3 is TGTGCCAGTAGTAGGAGGGAAGGCCCTAATCAGCCCCAGCATTTT. It translates to CASSRREGPNQPQHF.

The rearrangement links TRBV13 to TRBJ1-1; no firm D call. This CDR3 is built from 14 residues. Trimming pared 3 bases from V and 0 bases from J, leaving 8 bases between. CDR1 and CDR2 from the germline V gene are PRHDT and FYEKMQ (reference sequence). The CDR3 loop reads CASSFRLMNTEAFF. The CDR3 nucleotides read TGTGCCAGCAGCTTCAGGCTCATGAACACTGAAGCTTTCTTT.

V gene TRBV20-1 combines with J gene TRBJ1-2; tentative D call: TRBD1 (6 bases). Trimming left V 3 bases short and J 7 bases short, with 18 bases between. The CDR3 is 14 residues long. Germline V gives CDR1 DFQATT, CDR2 SNEGSKA (reference sequence). This CDR3 is CSASAFAGAGGYTF. In DNA form, the CDR3 reads TGCAGTGCTAGTGCGTTCGCGGGGGCAGGTGGCTACACCTTC.

J is TRBJ1-4 and V is TRBV7-9, with D perhaps TRBD1 (5 bases). This CDR3 contains 15 residues. V was clipped by 2 bases and J by 7 bases, with 14 bases between them. Per the germline V gene, CDR1 is SEHNR and CDR2 is FQNEAQ (reference sequence). The CDR3 loop reads CASSLRMGGSEKLFF. In DNA form, the CDR3 reads TGTGCCAGCAGCTTACGGATGGGGGGAAGTGAAAAACTGTTTTTT.